Listed below are T cell receptor beta chains from one sample, sequenced in a study of T cell changes during pregnancy in multiple sclerosis. Some clones are missing from TCRdb's copy, which holds only in-frame ones; the method was immunoSEQ multiplex PCR. The repertoire holds 85,000 to 90,000 clones, 90% to 95% seen once, with under 2% in the top ten. The input for sequencing was peripheral blood, taken after pregnancy. Every receptor here comes from a female donor in good health, enrolled as a control in a pregnancy study. The CDR3 runs from the conserved cysteine through the conserved F or W. D genes are given only for firm matches. The size of a clone is reported for some rows only, either as once, few or many, or as a class for expanded clones.

TRBV27	-	-	TRBJ1-2	TGTGCCAGCAGTCCCGTGCCTACCCTTAACTATGGCTACACCTTC	CASSPVPTLNYGYTF
TRBV2	-	-	TRBJ1-2	TGTGCCAGCAGCGACTCTTTCCGCTACACCTTC	CASSDSFRYTF
TRBV7-6	-	-	TRBJ2-3	TGTGCCAGCAGCTTAGGTGGCGGCGTTTCCACAGATACGCAGTATTTT	CASSLGGGVSTDTQYF
TRBV29-1	-	-	TRBJ2-5	TGCAGCCCTGGACAGAAAGAGACCCAGTACTTC	CSPGQKETQYF
TRBV4-1	-	-	TRBJ1-2	TGCGCCAGCAGCCAACCTAGGGGCGGGACTTCCCAAAACTATGGCTACACCTTC	CASSQPRGGTSQNYGYTF
TRBV5-6	-	once	TRBJ1-5	TGTGCCAGCAGCTTGGGCAGGGCCAATCAGCCCCAGCATTTT	CASSLGRANQPQHF
TRBV28	-	few	TRBJ2-5	TGTGCCAGCAGTCCCCCACGGGCCCGGGGAGAGACCCAGTACTTC	CASSPPRARGETQYF
TRBV7-9	-	-	TRBJ2-5	TGTGCCAGCAGCCCCAGTGGGCGGGGCCAAGAGACCCAGTACTTC	CASSPSGRGQETQYF
TRBV4-1	TRBD2	-	TRBJ2-2	TGCGCCAGCAGTCATTTGAAGCGGGGGTTGGCCGGGGAGCTGTTTTTT	CASSHLKRGLAGELFF
TRBV5-4	TRBD2	-	TRBJ2-7	TGTGCCAGCAGCAGGGAGGCTAGCGGAAAAAACTACGAGCAGTACTTC	CASSREASGKNYEQYF
TRBV6-1	-	-	TRBJ2-6	TGTGCCAGCAGAAGGGGCTCTGGGGCCAACGTCCTGACTTTC	CASRRGSGANVLTF
TRBV6-1	-	-	TRBJ1-5	TGTGCCAGCAGTGATCGTAATCAGCCCCAGCATTTT	CASSDRNQPQHF
TRBV15	-	-	TRBJ2-1	TGTGCCACCAGCAGAGGAGCCAAGGGAGGAAGCGATGAGCAGTTCTTC	CATSRGAKGGSDEQFF
TRBV19	TRBD2	-	TRBJ2-1	TGTGCCAGTAGTAACCCCGGGACTACCCTATTCCGGTTCTTC	CASSNPGTTLFRFF
TRBV11-2	TRBD2	-	TRBJ2-7	TGTGCCAGCAGCTTAGGCCCCCGGGGTAGCGGGGGCCTCTACGAGCAGTACTTC	CASSLGPRGSGGLYEQYF
TRBV19	-	-	TRBJ1-1	TGTGCCAGTAGTATTTGGCCGAACACTGAAGCTTTCTTT	CASSIWPNTEAFF
TRBV7-2	-	-	TRBJ2-6	TGTGCCAGCAGCTTAATACAGGGTTCTGGGGCCAACGTCCTGACTTTC	CASSLIQGSGANVLTF
TRBV13	TRBD1	-	TRBJ2-7	TGTGCCAGCAGCACCTACAGGGGCTCCTACGAGCAGTACTTC	CASSTYRGSYEQYF
TRBV30	-	-	TRBJ2-5	TGTGCCTGGAGCCACACCCAAGAGACCCAGTACTTC	CAWSHTQETQYF
TRBV11-2	TRBD2	-	TRBJ2-7	TGTGCCAGCAGGCCGTTGAGCGGGAGGGCCGGTGAGCAGTACTTC	CASRPLSGRAGEQYF
TRBV6-5	-	-	TRBJ1-5	TGTGCCAGCAGTTACGGCCAGGAAGATCAGCCCCAGCATTTT	CASSYGQEDQPQHF
TRBV9	-	-	TRBJ2-3	TGTGCCAGCAGCTTTGGGGGGAGTGCTAGCACAGATACGCAGTATTTT	CASSFGGSASTDTQYF
TRBV5-4	TRBD2	once	TRBJ2-1	TGTGCCAGCAGCTTGGGTAGCGGGAGGGCCGACGAGCAGTTCTTC	CASSLGSGRADEQFF
TRBV7-9	-	-	TRBJ1-4	TGTGCCAGCAGCCACACCGTAGCAGCAACTAATGAAAAACTGTTTTTT	CASSHTVAATNEKLFF
TRBV27	TRBD2	-	TRBJ2-7	TGTGCCAGCAGTCGGACTAGCGGGAGCTGGGAGCAGTACTTC	CASSRTSGSWEQYF
TRBV11-2	-	-	TRBJ2-5	TGTGCCAGCAGCTTAGTGGAGGGCAAAGCTGGGACCCAGTACTTC	CASSLVEGKAGTQYF
TRBV14	-	-	TRBJ2-7	TGTGCCAGCAGCGAAACAGGGCCCTACGAGCAGTACTTC	CASSETGPYEQYF
TRBV5-1	TRBD2	-	TRBJ2-5	TGCGCCAGCAGCTCGACTAGCGGAGCACCGCAAGAGACCCAGTACTTC	CASSSTSGAPQETQYF
TRBV5-6	-	once	TRBJ1-2	TGTGCCAGCAGCTTGGAGGGGGTAGGCTATGGCTACACCTTC	CASSLEGVGYGYTF
TRBV9	-	-	TRBJ1-5	TGTGCCAGCAGCGTAGGGGGCGCCAATCAGCCCCAGCATTTT	CASSVGGANQPQHF
TRBV28	-	-	TRBJ2-7	TGTGCCAGCAGTTCGACAGGCTACGAGCAGTACTTC	CASSSTGYEQYF
TRBV2	-	-	TRBJ2-2	TGTGCCAGCAGCCTTACTCGGACTGTAACCGGGGAGCTGTTTTTT	CASSLTRTVTGELFF
TRBV9	-	-	TRBJ2-1	TGTGCCAGCAGCGTAGGCGGGAACTACAATGAGCAGTTCTTC	CASSVGGNYNEQFF
TRBV5-1	-	-	TRBJ2-7	TGCGCCAGCAGCTTGGAAGGTAGCGGCTACGAGCAGTACTTC	CASSLEGSGYEQYF
TRBV19	-	-	TRBJ2-7	TGTGCCAGTAGTACCACCGTAGTGTACGAGCAGTACTTC	CASSTTVVYEQYF
TRBV27	-	-	TRBJ2-2	TGTGCCAGCAGTCGTATACCTCTAACCGGGGAGCTGTTTTTT	CASSRIPLTGELFF
TRBV6-5	-	few	TRBJ1-1	TGTGCCAGCAGTCGTTATCGGGGTTACACTGAAGCTTTCTTT	CASSRYRGYTEAFF
TRBV5-1	-	-	TRBJ2-7	TGCGCCAGCAGCTTGGATCCGGGGAGCTCCTACGAGCAGTACTTC	CASSLDPGSSYEQYF
TRBV4-1	-	-	TRBJ2-3	TGCGCCAGCAGCCAAGCCCCCAGGGGCAGCACAGATACGCAGTATTTT	CASSQAPRGSTDTQYF
TRBV28	-	once	TRBJ2-2	TGTGCCAGCAGTCTTTTCACCGGGGAGCTGTTTTTT	CASSLFTGELFF
TRBV9	TRBD1	-	TRBJ1-5	TGTGCCAGCAGCGTAGGGCCGGGACAGGGAATCAAACAGCCCCAGCATTTT	CASSVGPGQGIKQPQHF
TRBV10-3	TRBD1	-	TRBJ1-5	TGTGCCATCAGTGATCCTGGGACAGGGGAAAGTCAGCCCCAGCATTTT	CAISDPGTGESQPQHF
TRBV30	TRBD2	-	TRBJ2-2	TGTGCTAGCGGGTCGGGTTTGACCGGGGAGCTGTTTTTT	CASGSGLTGELFF
TRBV27	-	-	TRBJ2-2	TGTGCCAGCAGTTTTCCTACCGGGGAGCTGTTTTTT	CASSFPTGELFF
TRBV7-6	-	-	TRBJ2-2	TGTGCTTCTCTCGGGGAAGGGATATGGACCGGGGAGCTGTTTTTT	CASLGEGIWTGELFF
TRBV27	-	-	TRBJ1-2	TGTGCCAGCAGTTCGGGACATCTCGGCTACACCTTC	CASSSGHLGYTF
TRBV27	-	-	TRBJ2-7	TGTGCCAGCAGTCAAGACAGCCTGTCCGACGAGCAGTACTTC	CASSQDSLSDEQYF
TRBV28	TRBD1	-	TRBJ2-7	TGTGCCAGCAGCAACCGGGACAGACCCTACGAGCAGTACTTC	CASSNRDRPYEQYF
TRBV7-9	-	-	TRBJ1-5	TGTGCCAGCAGCTTAGTGAATTTGACGGGTCAGCCCCAGCATTTT	CASSLVNLTGQPQHF
TRBV4-1	TRBD1	-	TRBJ2-7	TGCGCCAGCAGCCATGCCGACAGGGTCGTCTACGAGCAGTACTTC	CASSHADRVVYEQYF
TRBV5-6	TRBD1	-	TRBJ1-1	TGTGCCAGCAGCACTTGGACAGGGGCTTTGAACACTGAAGCTTTCTTT	CASSTWTGALNTEAFF
TRBV5-5	TRBD1	-	TRBJ1-2	TGTGCCAGCAGCTTGGGGAACAGGGGGCGCGATGGGGCCCACACCTTC	CASSLGNRGRDGAHTF
TRBV5-1	TRBD1	once	TRBJ2-7	TGCGCCAGCAGTTGGGACAGCACCTACGAGCAGTACTTC	CASSWDSTYEQYF
TRBV18	-	-	TRBJ1-1	TGTGCCAGCTCATCAGGGTGGGGTACTATGAACACTGAAGCTTTCTTT	CASSSGWGTMNTEAFF
TRBV7-9	-	-	TRBJ1-3	TGTGCCAGCAGCTTATTTAAATCCCCCGGTCGTAACACCATATATTTT	CASSLFKSPGRNTIYF
TRBV7-6	-	-	TRBJ1-2	TGTGCCAGCAGCTTGGGCCCAGCTAACTATGGCTACACCTTC	CASSLGPANYGYTF
TRBV6-6	TRBD1	-	TRBJ1-1	TGTGCCAGCAGTCCCGGGACAGGGAGATCCACTGAAGCTTTCTTT	CASSPGTGRSTEAFF
TRBV5-4	-	-	TRBJ1-3	TGTGCCAGCAGCCCAAGAAACGCGGGCTCTGGAAACACCATATATTTT	CASSPRNAGSGNTIYF
TRBV9	-	-	TRBJ2-1	TGTGCCAGCAGCGTAGCTCCCAGCGGCTACAATGAGCAGTTCTTC	CASSVAPSGYNEQFF